The 21 T cell receptor beta chains listed next were all sequenced from one sample in a study of blood T cell repertoires in COVID-19. The repertoire was sequenced with immunoSEQ multiplex PCR; TCRdb's copy has only in-frame clones and lacks some. In the table there are around 230,000 clones, roughly four fifths of which are singletons. Sequencing input: peripheral blood. The receptors were sampled from a woman over 75 with acute or convalescent COVID-19.

The chain couples TRBV7-2 to TRBJ2-1, with D tentatively TRBD2 (5 bases). With 5 bases removed from V and 6 bases from J, the gap between germline ends came to 14 bases. Germline-derived CDR1 and CDR2 are SGHTA and FQGNSA. The CDR3 spans 14 residues. The CDR3 region is CASSPTPRGNEQFF. CDR3 bases: TGTGCCAGCAGCCCGACCCCCCGGGGCAATGAGCAGTTCTTC.

This clone was seen a few times. One end of the junction fails to match germline, which may point to a read error. This chain uses TRBV7-7 with TRBJ2-1; 9 bases fit TRBD2. Germline V gene sequence: CDR1 SSHAT, CDR2 FNYEAQ (reference sequence). The CDR3 runs 16 residues. The CDR3 region is CASSSSHSGGNNEQFF. The DNA of the CDR3 is TGTGCTAGCAGCTCCTCCCACAGCGGGGGGAACAATGAGCAGTTCTTC.

This clone was observed once. The rearrangement links TRBV6-4 to TRBJ2-1, with 7 bases fitting TRBD1. Per germline, CDR1 MRHNA and CDR2 SNTAGT. The CDR3 is made up of 15 amino acids. V was pared by 4 bases and J by 0 bases, with 3 bases of the junction left unmatched. This CDR3 is CASSAGDSSYNEQFF. CDR3 coding DNA: TGTGCCAGCAGTGCCGGGGACAGCTCCTACAATGAGCAGTTCTTC.

Many counts were recorded for this clone. The CDR3 DNA reads TGTGCCAGCAGCGTAGGCGGGGGCGAGCAGCCCCAGCATTTT. Encoded protein: CASSVGGGEQPQHF. The gene calls are TRBV9 and TRBJ1-5; perhaps TRBD1 as D (6 bases). This CDR3 has 14 residues. Trimming cost V 0 bases and J 7 bases, with 11 bases left between them. Germline V lookup: CDR1 SGDLS, CDR2 YYNGEE.

Concerning this clone itself: The sample holds other DNA sequences that translate to the same CDR3. V is TRBV5-1 and J is TRBJ1-4; D remains ambiguous. Deletions cut 0 bases from V and 0 bases from J, with 6 bases between. The CDR3 runs 15 residues. CDR1 and CDR2 (germline): SGHRS, YFSETQ. CDR3 protein: CASSLVGATNEKLFF. CDR3 bases: TGCGCCAGCAGCTTGGTAGGAGCAACTAATGAAAAACTGTTTTTT.

This chain connects TRBV6-6 to TRBJ1-1; 9 nucleotides line up with TRBD1. The CDR3 is 16 amino acids. The germline V gene encodes CDR1 MNHNY and CDR2 SVGAGI (reference sequence). Trimming cost V 6 bases and J 3 bases; bases outside gene matches: 11. CDR3: CASRDQDRGLDTEAFF. The CDR3 region has the DNA TGTGCCAGCAGAGACCAGGACAGGGGATTGGACACTGAAGCTTTCTTT.

The CDR3 sequence: CASSLTGSSGNTIYF. The CDR3 DNA reads as TGTGCCAGCAGCCTCACAGGATCCTCTGGAAACACCATATATTTT. This rearrangement joins TRBV7-9 to TRBJ1-3; weak D call: TRBD1 (5 bases). The ends were cut back, 5 bases at V and 0 bases at J, with 11 bases in the middle. Germline CDR1 is SEHNR and CDR2 is FQNEAQ (reference sequence). The length of the CDR3 is 15 residues.

The V gene is TRBV28, the J gene TRBJ2-1, with 11 bases aligning to TRBD2. V lost 6 bases to trimming and J lost 5 bases; unmatched junction nucleotides: 6. CDR3 length: 15 amino acids. Germline V lookup: CDR1 MDHEN, CDR2 SYDVKM. The CDR3 DNA sequence: TGTGCCAGCAGCCCTAGCGGGGGGACTGACAATGAGCAGTTCTTC. Its protein product is CASSPSGGTDNEQFF.

The chain combines TRBV18 with TRBJ2-2; 11 bases are shared with TRBD1. With 3 bases clipped from V and 0 bases from J, the junction kept 3 bases outside the gene matches. The CDR3 is 17 residues long. Germline CDR1 and CDR2: KGHSH and LQKENI. The CDR3 DNA is TGTGCCAGCTCACCCCTGGGACAGGGGGCGAACACCGGGGAGCTGTTTTTT. Translating gives CASSPLGQGANTGELFF.

The V call is TRBV5-4, the J call TRBJ2-5, with TRBD2 identical over 13 bases. V lost 4 bases to trimming and J lost 3 bases; unmatched junction nucleotides: 3. This CDR3 is 15 amino acids long. Germline V CDR1 and CDR2: SGHNT, YYREEE (reference sequence). The CDR3 loop reads CASSRLAGGEETQYF. CDR3 sequence (DNA): TGTGCCAGCAGCCGACTAGCGGGGGGAGAAGAGACCCAGTACTTC.

V and J are TRBV6-5 and TRBJ2-7; D is ambiguous. The CDR3 contains 14 residues. Germline assignment: CDR1 MNHEY and CDR2 SVGAGI. The V and J ends lost 0 bases and 2 bases respectively, with 8 bases between them. DNA for the CDR3: TGTGCCAGCAGTTACTCGGGCAGAACCTACGAGCAGTACTTC. The encoded protein is CASSYSGRTYEQYF.

The chain combines TRBV6-1 with TRBJ2-3, with 9 bases that match TRBD2. The germline CDR1 and CDR2 sequences are MNHNS and SASEGT. The junction had 2 bases not matched to a gene; V was cut back by 3 bases and J by 1 base. CDR3 length: 15 residues. CDR3 DNA: TGTGCCAGCAGTGACCTAGCGGGGCGCACAGATACGCAGTATTTT. This sequence encodes CASSDLAGRTDTQYF.

The chain carries TRBV15 and TRBJ1-2; no firm D call. The CDR3 has 15 amino acids. The germline CDR1 and CDR2 sequences are LNHNV and YYDKDF (reference sequence). Trimming removed 1 base from V and 4 bases from J, with 13 bases in between. CDR3 sequence (DNA): TGTGCCACCAGCAGAGCCCCCCAGGCGCCCTATGGCTACACCTTC. The encoded protein is CATSRAPQAPYGYTF.

The chain uses TRBV7-2 and TRBJ2-7; TRBD2 matches at 8 bases. V lost 4 bases, J lost 4 bases, and 3 bases stayed unmatched. The CDR3 runs 13 residues. Germline V lookup: CDR1 SGHTA, CDR2 FQGNSA. The CDR3 spells CASSSGGGYEQYF. CDR3 nucleotides: TGTGCCAGCAGCTCCGGGGGGGGATACGAGCAGTACTTC.

This clone was seen once. V is TRBV7-9 and J is TRBJ2-7; tentatively, D is TRBD1 (6 bases). Germline assignment: CDR1 SEHNR and CDR2 FQNEAQ (reference sequence). CDR3 length equals 15 residues. V was shortened by 5 bases and J by 2 bases, with 16 bases between the two germline ends. CDR3 region: CASSGDTLGAYEQYF. CDR3 DNA: TGTGCCAGCAGCGGGGACACCTTGGGTGCCTACGAGCAGTACTTC. Drawing the rest from reference TRBV7-9 and TRBJ2-7, the complete variable domain is DTGVSQNPRHKITKRGQNVTFRCDPISEHNRLYWYRQTLGQGPEFLTYFQNEAQLEKSRLLSDRFSAERPKGSFSTLEIQRTEQGDSAMYLCASSGDTLGAYEQYFGPGTRLTVT.

The chain couples TRBV5-1 to TRBJ1-5; 10 nucleotides match TRBD1. Trimming at V came to 4 bases and at J to 6 bases, leaving 13 bases not matched to a gene. Germline CDR1 and CDR2: SGHRS and YFSETQ. This CDR3 is 17 amino acids long. CDR3 residues: CASSQGPGQGLFQPQHF. The CDR3, as DNA: TGCGCCAGCAGCCAAGGGCCGGGACAGGGGCTTTTTCAGCCCCAGCATTTT.

J is TRBJ2-3 and V is TRBV18; tentatively, D is TRBD2 (5 bases). The germline gives CDR1 KGHSH, CDR2 LQKENI. Trimming took off 3 bases at V and 4 bases at J, with 11 bases between the two ends. CDR3 length: 14 residues. The CDR3 loop is CASSPGGGSDTQYF. The CDR3 DNA reads TGTGCCAGCTCACCCGGTGGAGGCTCAGATACGCAGTATTTT.

The CDR3 nucleotides are TGCGCCAGCAGCCAAGAGGTGGGAGGGAACACCGGGGAGCTGTTTTTT. It encodes CASSQEVGGNTGELFF. The V and J genes are TRBV4-1 and TRBJ2-2; tentative D call: TRBD2 (6 bases). Germline-derived CDR1 and CDR2 are MGHRA and YSYEKL. The CDR3 loop spans 16 amino acids. Between the trimmed V and J ends, which lost 0 bases and 1 base, there was a span of 9 bases.

In DNA form, the CDR3 reads TGTGCCAGCAGCCAAGAGAGGGTTACTCAGCCCCAGCATTTT. This sequence encodes CASSQERVTQPQHF. V and J are TRBV3-1 (or the pseudogene TRBV3-2) and TRBJ1-5; D gene ambiguous. Trimming pared 0 bases from V and 6 bases from J, leaving 9 bases between. The CDR3 covers 14 residues. Germline values: CDR1 LGHDT, CDR2 YNNKEL (reference sequence).

The chain carries TRBV9 and TRBJ2-3; 9 bases map to TRBD2. Germline assignment: CDR1 SGDLS and CDR2 YYNGEE. V gave up 3 bases and J gave up 2 bases; unmatched junction bases: 10. The CDR3 extends over 17 amino acids. The CDR3 DNA sequence: TGTGCCAGCAGCGCCCGGGGTAGCGGGGGCTCCACAGATACGCAGTATTTT. Translating it yields CASSARGSGGSTDTQYF.

The V and J genes are TRBV12-3 or TRBV12-4 and TRBJ1-2; 8 bases line up with TRBD1. The CDR3 contains 13 residues. V shed 6 bases, J shed 8 bases, and the junction held 8 bases outside the gene matches. CDR3 nucleotide sequence: TGTGCCAGCAGGCTGACAGGGGAAGCCGGCTACACCTTC. It specifies CASRLTGEAGYTF.